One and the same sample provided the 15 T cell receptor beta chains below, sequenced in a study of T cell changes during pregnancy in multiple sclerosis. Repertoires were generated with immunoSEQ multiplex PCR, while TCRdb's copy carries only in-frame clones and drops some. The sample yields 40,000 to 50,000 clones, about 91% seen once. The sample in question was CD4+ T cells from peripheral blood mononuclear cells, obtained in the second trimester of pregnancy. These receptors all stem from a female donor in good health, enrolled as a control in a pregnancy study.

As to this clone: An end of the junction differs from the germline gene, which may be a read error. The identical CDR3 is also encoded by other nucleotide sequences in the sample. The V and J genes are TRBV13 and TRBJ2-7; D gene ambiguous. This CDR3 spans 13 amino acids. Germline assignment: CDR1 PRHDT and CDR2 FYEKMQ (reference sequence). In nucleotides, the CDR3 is TGTGCCAGCAGCTTGCGCGGAGCCTACGAGCAGTACTTT. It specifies CASSLRGAYEQYF.

CDR3 sequence: CASSSQGPDEQYF. CDR3 nucleotide sequence: TGCGCCAGCAGCTCCCAGGGCCCCGACGAGCAGTACTTC. This chain links TRBV5-1 with TRBJ2-7; TRBD1 is a possible D gene (5 bases). There are 13 residues in the CDR3. Between the trimmed V and J ends, which lost 3 bases and 5 bases, there was a span of 12 bases. Germline values: CDR1 SGHRS, CDR2 YFSETQ.

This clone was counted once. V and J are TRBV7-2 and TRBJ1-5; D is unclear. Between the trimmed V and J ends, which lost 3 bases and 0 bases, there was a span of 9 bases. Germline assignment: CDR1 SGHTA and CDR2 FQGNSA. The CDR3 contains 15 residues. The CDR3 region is CASSLTTNSNQPQHF. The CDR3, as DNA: TGTGCCAGCAGCTTGACTACTAATAGCAATCAGCCCCAGCATTTT.

The CDR3 is CASSELAGQSDTQYF. The CDR3 DNA is TGTGCCAGCAGTGAACTAGCGGGGCAATCAGATACGCAGTATTTT. The chain employs TRBV6-4 and TRBJ2-3; 10 bases are a match to TRBD2. The CDR3 is 15 residues long. V lost 3 bases, J lost 4 bases, and 4 bases stayed unmatched. Germline V CDR1 and CDR2: MRHNA, SNTAGT.

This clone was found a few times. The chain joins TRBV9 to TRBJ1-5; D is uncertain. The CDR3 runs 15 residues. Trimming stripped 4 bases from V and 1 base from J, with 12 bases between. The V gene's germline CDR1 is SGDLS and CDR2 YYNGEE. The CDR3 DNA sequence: TGTGCCAGCAGCCCGAGCGGGTTCAGCAATCAGCCCCAGCATTTT. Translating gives CASSPSGFSNQPQHF.

CDR3 region: CSVGGANQPQHF. For the CDR3, the DNA is TGCAGCGTTGGCGGGGCTAATCAGCCCCAGCATTTT. The rearrangement joins TRBV29-1 to TRBJ1-5; the D gene is possibly TRBD1 (5 bases). Looked up from germline, CDR1 is SQVTM and CDR2 is ANQGSEA. The ends were cut back, 4 bases at V and 4 bases at J, with 8 bases in the middle. The CDR3 consists of 12 residues.

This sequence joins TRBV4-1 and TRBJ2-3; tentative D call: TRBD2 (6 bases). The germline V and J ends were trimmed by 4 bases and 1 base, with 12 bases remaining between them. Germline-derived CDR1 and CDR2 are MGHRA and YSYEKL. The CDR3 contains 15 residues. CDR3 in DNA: TGCGCCAGCAGCCGGTGGGCGGGACGCACAGATACGCAGTATTTT. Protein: CASSRWAGRTDTQYF.

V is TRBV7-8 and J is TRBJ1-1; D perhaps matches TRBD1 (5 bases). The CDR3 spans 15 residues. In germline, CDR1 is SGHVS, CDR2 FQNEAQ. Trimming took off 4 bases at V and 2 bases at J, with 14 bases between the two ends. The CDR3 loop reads CASSSSTGHNTEAFF. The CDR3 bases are TGTGCCAGCAGCTCCAGTACCGGACATAACACTGAAGCTTTCTTT. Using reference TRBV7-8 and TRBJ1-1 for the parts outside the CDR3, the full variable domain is GAGVSQSPRYKVAKRGQDVALRCDPISGHVSLFWYQQALGQGPEFLTYFQNEAQLDKSGLPSDRFFAERPEGSVSTLKIQRTQQEDSAVYLCASSSSTGHNTEAFFGQGTRLTVV.

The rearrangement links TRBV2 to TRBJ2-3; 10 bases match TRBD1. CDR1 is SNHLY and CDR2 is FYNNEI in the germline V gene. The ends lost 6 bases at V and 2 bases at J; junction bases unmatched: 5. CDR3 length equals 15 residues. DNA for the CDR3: TGTGCCAGCAGCGGGACAGGGGAAACCACAGATACGCAGTATTTT. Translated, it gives CASSGTGETTDTQYF. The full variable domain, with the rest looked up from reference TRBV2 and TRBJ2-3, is EPEVTQTPSHQVTQMGQEVILRCVPISNHLYFYWYRQILGQKVEFLVSFYNNEISEKSEIFDDQFSVERPDGSNFTLKIRSTKLEDSAMYFCASSGTGETTDTQYFGPGTRLTVL.

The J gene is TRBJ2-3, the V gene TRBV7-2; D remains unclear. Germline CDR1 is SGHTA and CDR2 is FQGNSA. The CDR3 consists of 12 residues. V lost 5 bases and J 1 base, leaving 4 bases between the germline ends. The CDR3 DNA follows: TGTGCCAGCAGCCGGGGCACAGATACGCAGTATTTT. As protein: CASSRGTDTQYF.

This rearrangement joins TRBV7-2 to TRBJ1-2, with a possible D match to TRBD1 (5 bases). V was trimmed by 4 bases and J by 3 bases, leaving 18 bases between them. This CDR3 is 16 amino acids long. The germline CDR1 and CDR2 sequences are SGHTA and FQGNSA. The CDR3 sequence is CASSSLVRQFDYGYTF. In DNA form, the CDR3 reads TGTGCCAGCAGCTCCTTAGTTAGACAGTTTGACTATGGCTACACCTTC.

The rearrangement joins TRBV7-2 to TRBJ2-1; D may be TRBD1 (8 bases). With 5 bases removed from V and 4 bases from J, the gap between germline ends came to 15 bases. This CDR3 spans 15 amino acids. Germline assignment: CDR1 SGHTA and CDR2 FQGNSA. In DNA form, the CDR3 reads TGTGCCAGCAGCCCTGACAGGGGACTATACAATGAGCAGTTCTTC. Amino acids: CASSPDRGLYNEQFF.

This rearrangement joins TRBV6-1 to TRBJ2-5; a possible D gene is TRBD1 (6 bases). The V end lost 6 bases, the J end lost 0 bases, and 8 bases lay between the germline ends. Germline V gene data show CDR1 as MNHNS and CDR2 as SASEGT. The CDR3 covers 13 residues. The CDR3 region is CASSQGYQETQYF. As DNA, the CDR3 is TGTGCCAGCAGCCAGGGGTACCAAGAGACCCAGTACTTC.

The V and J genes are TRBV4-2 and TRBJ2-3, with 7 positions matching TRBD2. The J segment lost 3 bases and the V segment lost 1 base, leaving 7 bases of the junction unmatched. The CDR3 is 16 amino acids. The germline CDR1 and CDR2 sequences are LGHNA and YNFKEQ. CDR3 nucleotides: TGTGCCAGCAGCCAAGGGGCAGCGGGAAATACAGATACGCAGTATTTT. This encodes CASSQGAAGNTDTQYF.

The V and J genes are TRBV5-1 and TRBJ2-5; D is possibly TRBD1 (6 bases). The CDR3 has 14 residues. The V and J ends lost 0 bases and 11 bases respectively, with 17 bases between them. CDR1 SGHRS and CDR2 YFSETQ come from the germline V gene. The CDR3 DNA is TGCGCCAGCAGCTTGGAGGACAGATCCATTAAGCAGTACTTC. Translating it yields CASSLEDRSIKQYF.